The entry below gives a single T cell receptor beta chain sequence along with its context. The data were obtained in a study of blood T cell repertoires in COVID-19. Turning to the study itself: COVID-19 samples collected from the United States, Italy and Spain covered acute and convalescent phases. T cells, B-cell-depleted T cells, or PBMCs supplied cDNA or gDNA.

Original methodology: The authors estimated nucleated cell counts from reference gene primer amplification. Data came from immunoSEQ multiplex PCR; TCRdb stores just in-frame clones and leaves some out. That table gives V, J and clone size, and the DNA gave D and trimming. The data show around 140,000 clones, over 60% seen once. With 0 bases removed from V and 0 bases from J, the gap between germline ends came to 11 bases. This CDR3 region has 15 residues. The V gene's germline CDR1 is GTSNPN and CDR2 SVGIG (reference sequence). The specimen sequenced was peripheral blood. The clonotype originates from a man aged 45 to 65 with acute or convalescent COVID-19. V and J are TRBV30 and TRBJ1-1, with a weak D call TRBD1 (5 bases). CDR3 protein: CAWSVGAGMNTEAFF. The CDR3 nucleotides read TGTGCCTGGAGTGTAGGGGCAGGGATGAACACTGAAGCTTTCTTT.